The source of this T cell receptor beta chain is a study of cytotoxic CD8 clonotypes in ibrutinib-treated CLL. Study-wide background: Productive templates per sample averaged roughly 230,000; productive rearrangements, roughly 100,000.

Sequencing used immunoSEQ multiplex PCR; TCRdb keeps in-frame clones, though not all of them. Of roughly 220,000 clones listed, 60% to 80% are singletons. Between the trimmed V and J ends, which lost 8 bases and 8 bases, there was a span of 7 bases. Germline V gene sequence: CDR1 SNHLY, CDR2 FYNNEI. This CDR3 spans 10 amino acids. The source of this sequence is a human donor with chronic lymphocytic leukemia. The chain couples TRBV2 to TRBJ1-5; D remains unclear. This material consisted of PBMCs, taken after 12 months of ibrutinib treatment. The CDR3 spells CASGREPQHF. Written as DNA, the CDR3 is TGTGCCAGCGGCCGGGAGCCCCAGCATTTT.